Listed below are T cell receptor beta chains from one sample, sequenced in a study of blood T cell repertoires in COVID-19. The table came from immunoSEQ multiplex PCR; TCRdb's copy has only in-frame clones and leaves some out. The data contain fewer than 350,000 clones, about 87% of them singletons. The sequencing sample was made of peripheral blood. These TCRs come from a man in his thirties or forties with COVID-19, enrolled during active disease. Both conserved end residues are part of each CDR3. D genes are given only for firm matches. Rows may omit the clone size; those that give it use once, few, many or a size class.

v_gene	j_gene	len	d_gene	abundance	CDR3nt	CDR3aa
TRBV28	TRBJ1-5	14	.	.	TGTGCCAGCAGCAAGACGGGGAATGTGTGGCCCCAGCATTTT	CASSKTGNVWPQHF
TRBV5-4	TRBJ2-7	15	.	once	TGTGCCAGCAGCTTACAACGTCAGGGTACCTACGAGCAGTACTTC	CASSLQRQGTYEQYF
TRBV13	TRBJ2-7	14	TRBD2	.	TGTGCCAGCAGCGTACCTACCGGGGGGAACGAGCAGTACTTC	CASSVPTGGNEQYF
TRBV9	TRBJ2-2	12	.	.	TGTGCCAGCAGCGTCAGGGCCAGGGAGCTGTTTTTT	CASSVRARELFF
TRBV4-2	TRBJ1-1	15	TRBD1	.	TGTGCCAGCAGCCCGACAGGGATTGGGTACACTGAAGCTTTCTTT	CASSPTGIGYTEAFF
TRBV3-1/TRBV3-2	TRBJ1-2	15	.	.	TGTGCCAGCAGCCAGGCGGAGGTGGTAAACTATGGCTACACCTTC	CASSQAEVVNYGYTF
TRBV19	TRBJ2-7	16	.	.	TGTGCCAGTAGTGCCAAAGGGGGGGCTGCCTCCTACGAGCAGTACTTC	CASSAKGGAASYEQYF
TRBV3-1/TRBV3-2	TRBJ2-6	20	TRBD1	.	TGTGCCAGCAGCCAAGACCTGGACAGGGGGCGACGGGTTGGGGCCAACGTCCTGACTTTC	CASSQDLDRGRRVGANVLTF
TRBV5-1	TRBJ1-2	15	TRBD1	.	TGCGCCAGCAGCCTTTTCCCCGGGACAGGTTATGGCTACACCTTC	CASSLFPGTGYGYTF
TRBV4-3	TRBJ1-2	15	TRBD1	.	TGCGCCAGCAGCCAAGATAGAAGGACAGGGTATGGCTACACCTTC	CASSQDRRTGYGYTF
TRBV30	TRBJ2-2	16	.	few	TGTGCCTGGGTCGGAGGGAGGCACTTTAAAGACGGGGAGCTGTTTTTT	CAWVGGRHFKDGELFF
TRBV7-6	TRBJ2-2	15	.	.	TGTGCCAGCAGCTTAGGCCAGGGGGGCACCGGGGAGCTGTTTTTT	CASSLGQGGTGELFF
TRBV7-2	TRBJ2-7	13	TRBD1	.	TGTGCCAGCAGCTTAGAAGGGGGCCAGGAGCAGTACTTC	CASSLEGGQEQYF
TRBV2	TRBJ2-7	14	.	.	TGTGCCAGCAGTGGGGCCGTCAGTACCTACGAGCAGTACTTC	CASSGAVSTYEQYF
TRBV5-8	TRBJ2-7	15	.	.	TGTGCCAGCATCTCTTTCGACAGGAGCACCTACGAGCAGTACTTC	CASISFDRSTYEQYF
TRBV28	TRBJ1-2	15	TRBD1	once	TGTGCCAGCAGTGCGCTGACAGGGTGGGACTATGGCTACACCTTC	CASSALTGWDYGYTF
TRBV7-6	TRBJ2-1	19	TRBD2	.	TGTGCCAGCAGCTTAGTATACTCGCGGGAGGTTTTTACCTACAATGAGCAGTTCTTC	CASSLVYSREVFTYNEQFF
TRBV15	TRBJ1-1	13	.	.	TGTGCCACCAGCAGAGACGTGAACACTGAAGCTTTCTTT	CATSRDVNTEAFF
TRBV7-6	TRBJ1-1	13	.	.	TGTGCCAGCAGCGCCAGGGGAGGGACTGAAGCTTTCTTT	CASSARGGTEAFF
TRBV4-1	TRBJ2-7	15	.	.	TGCGCTAGCAGCCAAGGGGCAGGGGCCTACTACGAGCAGTACTTC	CASSQGAGAYYEQYF
TRBV3-1/TRBV3-2	TRBJ1-1	14	TRBD1	.	TGTGCCAGCATCATGACAGGGCAGAACACTGAAGCTTTCTTT	CASIMTGQNTEAFF
TRBV6-5	TRBJ2-5	15	.	.	TGTGCCAGCAGTTACTCATGGGGCAGTGAAGAGACCCAGTACTTC	CASSYSWGSEETQYF
TRBV24-1	TRBJ2-1	16	TRBD1	.	TGTGCCACCGGTCTAGCGGGACAGGGGGTAGTGGATGAGCAGTTCTTC	CATGLAGQGVVDEQFF
TRBV24-1	TRBJ2-3	16	TRBD2	.	TGTGCCACCAGTGATTCGAGCGGGAGGGGCACAGATACGCAGTATTTT	CATSDSSGRGTDTQYF
TRBV28	TRBJ2-7	13	.	.	TGTGCCAGCAGTTTAGGACAGCTCTACGAGCAGTACTTC	CASSLGQLYEQYF
TRBV27	TRBJ2-3	18	TRBD2	.	TGTGCCAGCTCGATGGGACTAGCGGGTGTAACCCCCACAGATACGCAGTATTTT	CASSMGLAGVTPTDTQYF
TRBV7-2	TRBJ1-4	15	.	.	TGTGCCAGCAGCCAAGCGGGGGCAACTAATGAAAAACTGTTTTTT	CASSQAGATNEKLFF
TRBV10-3	TRBJ2-7	13	.	.	TGTGCCATGAATGACAGGAGCTCCTACGAGCAGTACTTC	CAMNDRSSYEQYF
TRBV5-4	TRBJ2-3	17	TRBD2	.	TGTGCCAGCAGCTTCTCCGGGGGGGGGCTCCCTACAGATACGCAGTATTTT	CASSFSGGGLPTDTQYF
TRBV28	TRBJ2-5	13	TRBD1	.	TGTGCCAGCAGTTACACAGGGGAAGAGACCCAGTACTTC	CASSYTGEETQYF
TRBV7-9	TRBJ2-1	15	.	.	TGTGCCAGCAGCGGAGGACCCGGGGAGAGGAATGAGCAGTTCTTC	CASSGGPGERNEQFF
TRBV7-2	TRBJ2-7	16	TRBD1	.	TGTGCCAGCAGCTGGGACACGGGACAGGGAGCCTACGAGCAGTACTTC	CASSWDTGQGAYEQYF
TRBV27	TRBJ1-2	14	TRBD1	.	TGTGCCAGCAGTTTGAACAGGGGTGTAGGGGGCTACACCTTC	CASSLNRGVGGYTF
TRBV7-8	TRBJ2-3	15	TRBD2	.	TGTGCCAGCAGCGTAGCGGGCTGGGGGGCAGATACGCAGTATTTT	CASSVAGWGADTQYF
TRBV3-1/TRBV3-2	TRBJ2-7	13	.	.	TGTGCCAGCAGCCAAAGCCCCTCACAGGGTCTGTACTTC	CASSQSPSQGLYF
TRBV6-2/TRBV6-3	TRBJ1-1	14	TRBD1	.	TGTGCCAGCAGTTGGACAGGGCCGGGTCTCGAAGCTTTCTTT	CASSWTGPGLEAFF
TRBV28	TRBJ2-1	19	TRBD2	.	TGTGCCAGCAGTTTATGGGACCCACGGACTAGCGGGAGGAGGAATGAGCAGTTCTTC	CASSLWDPRTSGRRNEQFF
TRBV30	TRBJ1-6	15	.	once	TGTGCCTGGAGTGGCAGGGTACGCTATAATTCACCCCTCCACTTT	CAWSGRVRYNSPLHF
TRBV6-5	TRBJ2-5	16	TRBD1	.	TGTGCCAGCAGTTACTCGGGGGACAGCCCGTCGGAGACCCAGTACTTC	CASSYSGDSPSETQYF
TRBV30	TRBJ2-2	14	TRBD2	.	TGTGCCTGGAGACCGAGTAGCGGGAGAGGGGAGCTGTTTTTT	CAWRPSSGRGELFF
TRBV29-1	TRBJ2-1	13	TRBD2	.	TGCAGCGGAACGGGACTAGCGTCAAATGAGCAGTTCTTC	CSGTGLASNEQFF
TRBV24-1	TRBJ1-1	18	TRBD1	.	TGTGCCACCAGTGACTCTAAGGGACAGGGGTTAATGAACACTGAAGCTTTCTTT	CATSDSKGQGLMNTEAFF
TRBV7-8	TRBJ2-5	13	.	.	TGTGCCAGCAGTACTCGGGACTCCGAGACCCAGTACTTC	CASSTRDSETQYF
TRBV4-3	TRBJ1-4	18	TRBD1	once	TGCGCCAGCAGGCCGGGACAGGGGGCGAGTGGGGCTAATGAAAAACTGTTTTTT	CASRPGQGASGANEKLFF
TRBV28	TRBJ2-6	20	TRBD1	many	TGTGCCAGCAGTTTAAGTGACGGGACAGGGTTTGAGGTTGGGGCCAACGTCCTGACTTTC	CASSLSDGTGFEVGANVLTF
TRBV7-2	TRBJ2-3	15	TRBD1	.	TGTGCCAGCAGGCCGGGACAGGGCATTAGAGATACGCAGTATTTT	CASRPGQGIRDTQYF